This is a list of T cell receptor beta chains from one sample in a study of shared clonotypes between healthy human individuals. The data were produced by immunoSEQ multiplex PCR, yet TCRdb's version contains in-frame clones alone and is incomplete. The repertoire has over a million clones, 78% of them found once; the top ten carry roughly 0.65%. Sequenced sample: memory CD4+ T cells from PBMCs. Receptors originate from a man in his late teens or twenties in good health. Some clones in this sample may be carry-over from other donors' samples. The CDR3 runs from the conserved cysteine through the conserved F or W. The size entry is marked missing in some rows and otherwise reads once, few, many or a size class.

TRBV5-6 | - | CASSLGGLTSQYF
TRBV28 | - | CASSRGPGQGARAGTGELFF
TRBV6-5 | once | CASMNPLGPGELFF
TRBV1 | - | CTSSPSGLARSYEQYF
TRBV4-3 | - | CASSQDRVRTPNYGYTF
TRBV5-6 | - | CASSLVLAGGTGELFF
TRBV5-1 | few | CASSLEGRGNTIYF
TRBV19 | once | CASSHGHRRPEAFF
TRBV28 | - | CASSTRQGSYEQYF
TRBV7-9 | - | CASSGVETQYF
TRBV2 | - | CASSEAARVAKNIQYF
TRBV5-1 | - | CASSLVTGSTDTQYF
TRBV6-5 | many | CASRWYSGDTEAFF
TRBV30 | once | CAWSVLGTYNEQFF
TRBV5-1 | few | CASSLGTASGTGELFF
TRBV15 | - | CATSRVDQETQYF
TRBV5-1 | - | CASRLAGTDEQFF
TRBV6-1 | - | CASQKGTQNTEAFF
TRBV28 | - | CASSFSSPPYGYTF
TRBV19 | - | CASTITGGAEQFF
TRBV4-2 | - | CASSQGGERAYEQYF
TRBV21-1 | - | CASIPSGHCNYEQYF
TRBV28 | - | CASSLEGDTQYF
TRBV7-2 | - | CASNLNRDYGYTF
TRBV11-2 | - | CASSLGGAETQYF
TRBV5-1 | - | CASSLVAGDNTQYF
TRBV2 | - | CASRLNRAGELFF
TRBV30 | - | CAWNPATTGELFF